The 5 T cell receptor beta chains listed next were all sequenced from one sample in a study of CD8+CD57+ T cells in acquired aplastic anemia. Genomic DNA, serving as template, underwent TCR beta VDJ and CDR3 profiling. TCRdb analysed the reads with MiXCR anew, one entry per CDR3 protein. The sample holds approximately 150,000 distinct CDR3 sequences, more than 45% seen once. An expansion of CD8+CD57+ cells by flow cytometry had been shown in patients chosen for sequencing. Sequencing was performed on sorted CD4+, CD8+, or CD8+CD57+ T cells (not recorded which) from PBMCs. All receptors come from a human donor with aplastic anemia.

This clonotype was counted at least ten times. The chain links TRBV11-1 to TRBJ2-3; 14 bases match TRBD2. Germline loops: CDR1 SGHAT, CDR2 FQDESV (reference sequence). Unmatched junction bases numbered 10, after V lost 1 base and J lost 4 bases. CDR3 length: 19 amino acids. CDR3 coding DNA: TGTGCCAGCAGCTTAGGCGTCGGGACTAGCGGGAGTCGGTCAGATACGCAGTATTTT. It specifies CASSLGVGTSGSRSDTQYF.

The chain has TRBV9 and TRBJ1-4; 8 bases are shared with TRBD1. Germline loops: CDR1 SGDLS, CDR2 YYNGEE. CDR3 length equals 15 residues. Trimming cost V 3 bases and J 5 bases; bases outside gene matches: 6. CDR3 loop: CASSGGQGANEKLFF. DNA for the CDR3: TGTGCCAGCAGCGGTGGCCAGGGGGCGAATGAAAAACTGTTTTTT.

This clonotype was recorded a few times. The chain carries TRBV19 and TRBJ2-1; 8 nucleotides agree with TRBD2. The J segment lost 8 bases and the V segment lost 2 bases, leaving 8 bases of the junction unmatched. Germline values: CDR1 LNHDA, CDR2 SQIVND (reference sequence). There are 15 residues in the CDR3. The CDR3 region has the DNA TGTGCCAGTAGTATATCTAGCGGGTGGTTCGATGAGCAGTTCTTC. Translated: CASSISSGWFDEQFF.

The chain links TRBV2 to TRBJ2-3, with D unclear. Trimming took 7 bases from V and 3 from J, leaving 11 bases between them. The CDR3 length is 13 residues. Germline V gene sequence: CDR1 SNHLY, CDR2 FYNNEI. CDR3 nucleotides: TGTGCCAGCATCTTTAGTAGAACAGATACGCAGTATTTT. Translating it yields CASIFSRTDTQYF.

This clonotype was detected many times. The CDR3 reads CASSYGLAGVGDTQYF. As DNA, the CDR3 is TGTGCCAGCAGCTACGGACTAGCGGGAGTGGGAGATACGCAGTATTTT. The chain is built from TRBV5-4 and TRBJ2-3, with 13 positions matching TRBD2. The CDR3 is made up of 16 amino acids. J gave up 5 bases and V 3 bases, and 6 bases lay outside the gene matches. Per germline, CDR1 SGHNT and CDR2 YYREEE (reference sequence).